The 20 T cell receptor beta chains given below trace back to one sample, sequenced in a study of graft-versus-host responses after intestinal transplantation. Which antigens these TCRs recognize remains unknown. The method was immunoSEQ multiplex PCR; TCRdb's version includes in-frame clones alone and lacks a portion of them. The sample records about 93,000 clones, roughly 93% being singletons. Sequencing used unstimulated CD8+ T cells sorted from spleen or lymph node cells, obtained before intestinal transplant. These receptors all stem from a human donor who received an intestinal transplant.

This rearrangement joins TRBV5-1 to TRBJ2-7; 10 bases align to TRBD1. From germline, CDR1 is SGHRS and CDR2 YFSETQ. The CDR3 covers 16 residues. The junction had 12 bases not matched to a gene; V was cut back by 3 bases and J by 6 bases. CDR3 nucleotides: TGCGCCAGCAGCTCTAAAGACCCGGGGACAGGGGCCGAGCAGTACTTC. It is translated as CASSSKDPGTGAEQYF.

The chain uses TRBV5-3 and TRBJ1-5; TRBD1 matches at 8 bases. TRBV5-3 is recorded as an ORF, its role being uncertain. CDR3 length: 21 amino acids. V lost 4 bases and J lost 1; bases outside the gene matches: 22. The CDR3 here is CARSIQTSGGASLSSNQPQHF. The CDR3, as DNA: TGTGCCAGAAGCATACAAACCTCAGGGGGCGCGAGTCTTAGCAGCAATCAGCCCCAGCATTTT.

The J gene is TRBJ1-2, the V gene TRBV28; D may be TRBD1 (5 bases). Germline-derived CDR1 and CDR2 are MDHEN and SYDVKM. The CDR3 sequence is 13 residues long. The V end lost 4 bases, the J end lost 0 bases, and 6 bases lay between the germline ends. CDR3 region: CASSSTANYGYTF. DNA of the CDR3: TGTGCCAGCAGTTCGACAGCTAACTATGGCTACACCTTC.

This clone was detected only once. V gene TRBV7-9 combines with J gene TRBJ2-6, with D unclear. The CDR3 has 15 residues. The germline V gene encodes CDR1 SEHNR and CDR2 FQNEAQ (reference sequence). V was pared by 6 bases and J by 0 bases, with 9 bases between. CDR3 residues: CASSFPSSGANVLTF. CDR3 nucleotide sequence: TGTGCCAGCAGTTTCCCATCCTCTGGGGCCAACGTCCTGACTTTC.

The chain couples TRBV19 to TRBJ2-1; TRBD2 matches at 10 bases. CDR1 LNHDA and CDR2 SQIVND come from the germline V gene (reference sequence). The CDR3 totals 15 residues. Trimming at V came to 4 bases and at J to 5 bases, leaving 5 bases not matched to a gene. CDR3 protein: CASSKSGGANNEQFF. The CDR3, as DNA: TGTGCCAGTAGTAAGAGCGGGGGGGCCAACAATGAGCAGTTCTTC.

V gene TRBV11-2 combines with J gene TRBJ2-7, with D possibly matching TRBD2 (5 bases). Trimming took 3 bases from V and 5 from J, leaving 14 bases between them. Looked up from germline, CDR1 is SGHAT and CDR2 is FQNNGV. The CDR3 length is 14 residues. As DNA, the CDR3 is TGTGCCAGCAGCTTTATTCGAGGGCTCAACGAGCAGTACTTC. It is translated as CASSFIRGLNEQYF.

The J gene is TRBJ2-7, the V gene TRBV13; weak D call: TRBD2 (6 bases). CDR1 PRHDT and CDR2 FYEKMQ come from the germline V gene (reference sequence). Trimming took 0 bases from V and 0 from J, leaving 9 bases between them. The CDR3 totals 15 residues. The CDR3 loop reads CASSLGAGSSYEQYF. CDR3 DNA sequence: TGTGCCAGCAGCTTAGGCGCCGGGAGCTCCTACGAGCAGTACTTC.

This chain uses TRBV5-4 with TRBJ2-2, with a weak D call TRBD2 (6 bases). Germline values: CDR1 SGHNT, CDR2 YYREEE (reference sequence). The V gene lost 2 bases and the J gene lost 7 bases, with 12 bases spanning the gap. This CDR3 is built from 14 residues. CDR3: CASSFFGEDGELFF. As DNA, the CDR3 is TGTGCCAGCAGCTTTTTTGGGGAGGACGGGGAGCTGTTTTTT. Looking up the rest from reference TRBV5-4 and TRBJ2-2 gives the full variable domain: ETGVTQSPTHLIKTRGQQVTLRCSSQSGHNTVSWYQQALGQGPQFIFQYYREEENGRGNFPPRFSGLQFPNYSSELNVNALELDDSALYLCASSFFGEDGELFFGEGSRLTVL.

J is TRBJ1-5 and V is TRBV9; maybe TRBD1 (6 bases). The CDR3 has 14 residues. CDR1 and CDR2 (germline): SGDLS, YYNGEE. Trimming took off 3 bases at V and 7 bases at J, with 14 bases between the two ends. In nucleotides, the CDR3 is TGTGCCAGCAGCGCGGGAGGGGGGCGACAGCCCCAGCATTTT. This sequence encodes CASSAGGGRQPQHF. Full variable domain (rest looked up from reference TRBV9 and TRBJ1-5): DSGVTQTPKHLITATGQRVTLRCSPRSGDLSVYWYQQSLDQGLQFLIQYYNGEERAKGNILERFSAQQFPDLHSELNLSSLELGDSALYFCASSAGGGRQPQHFGDGTRLSIL.

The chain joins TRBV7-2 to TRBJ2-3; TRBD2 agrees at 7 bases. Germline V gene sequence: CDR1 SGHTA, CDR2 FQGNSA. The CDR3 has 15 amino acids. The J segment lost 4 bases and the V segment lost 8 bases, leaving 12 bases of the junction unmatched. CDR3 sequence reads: CASSNGRGWADTQYF. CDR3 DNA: TGTGCCAGCTCAAACGGGCGGGGGTGGGCAGATACGCAGTATTTT.

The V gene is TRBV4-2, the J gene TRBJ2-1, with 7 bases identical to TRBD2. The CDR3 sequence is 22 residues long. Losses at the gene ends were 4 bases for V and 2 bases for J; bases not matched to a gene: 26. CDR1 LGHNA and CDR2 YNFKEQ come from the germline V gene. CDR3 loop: CASSPSAVGGTRGWSAYNEQFF. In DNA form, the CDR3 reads TGTGCCAGCAGCCCGAGCGCTGTGGGAGGGACCCGAGGGTGGAGCGCCTACAATGAGCAGTTCTTC.

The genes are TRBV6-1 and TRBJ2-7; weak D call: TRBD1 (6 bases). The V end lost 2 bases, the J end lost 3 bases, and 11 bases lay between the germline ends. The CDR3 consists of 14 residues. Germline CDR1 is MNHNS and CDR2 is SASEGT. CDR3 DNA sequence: TGTGCCAGCAGTGAACGGCAGGGGATCTACGAGCAGTACTTC. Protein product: CASSERQGIYEQYF.

The CDR3: CASSNDYGNEQFF. The CDR3 DNA follows: TGCGCCAGCAGCAACGACTACGGGAATGAGCAGTTCTTC. This chain connects TRBV5-1 to TRBJ2-1; perhaps TRBD2 as D (5 bases). The V end lost 4 bases, the J end lost 7 bases, and 12 bases lay between the germline ends. This CDR3 is built from 13 residues. The germline V gene has CDR1 SGHRS and CDR2 YFSETQ.

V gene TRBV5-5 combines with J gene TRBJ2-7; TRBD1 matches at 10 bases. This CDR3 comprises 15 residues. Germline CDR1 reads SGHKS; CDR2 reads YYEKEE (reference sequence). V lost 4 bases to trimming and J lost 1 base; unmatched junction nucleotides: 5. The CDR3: CASSQGQGWSYEQYF. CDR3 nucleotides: TGTGCCAGCAGCCAGGGACAGGGGTGGTCCTACGAGCAGTACTTC.

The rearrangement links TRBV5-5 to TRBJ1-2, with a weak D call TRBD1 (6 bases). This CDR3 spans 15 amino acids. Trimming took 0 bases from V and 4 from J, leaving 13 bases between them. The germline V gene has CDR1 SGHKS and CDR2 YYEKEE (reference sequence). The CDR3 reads CASSLVGDITYGYTF. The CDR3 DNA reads TGTGCCAGCAGCTTGGTAGGGGACATAACCTATGGCTACACCTTC.

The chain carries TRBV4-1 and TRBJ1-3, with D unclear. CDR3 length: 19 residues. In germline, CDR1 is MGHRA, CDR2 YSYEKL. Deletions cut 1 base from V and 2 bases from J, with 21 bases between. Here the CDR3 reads CASSQGIWVSSGAGNTIYF. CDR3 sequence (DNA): TGCGCCAGCAGCCAAGGGATCTGGGTATCGTCGGGAGCTGGAAACACCATATATTTT.

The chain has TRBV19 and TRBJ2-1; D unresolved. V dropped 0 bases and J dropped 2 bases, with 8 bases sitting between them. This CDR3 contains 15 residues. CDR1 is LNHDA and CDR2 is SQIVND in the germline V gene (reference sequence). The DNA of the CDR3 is TGTGCCAGTAGTATAGAGGCCGATCCCTACAATGAGCAGTTCTTC. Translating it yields CASSIEADPYNEQFF.

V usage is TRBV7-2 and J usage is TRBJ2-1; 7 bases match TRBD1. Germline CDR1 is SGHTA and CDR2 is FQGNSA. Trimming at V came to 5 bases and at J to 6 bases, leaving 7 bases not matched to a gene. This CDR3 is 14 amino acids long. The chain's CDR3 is CASSRDRASNEQFF. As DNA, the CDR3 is TGTGCCAGCAGCCGGGACAGAGCTTCCAATGAGCAGTTCTTC.

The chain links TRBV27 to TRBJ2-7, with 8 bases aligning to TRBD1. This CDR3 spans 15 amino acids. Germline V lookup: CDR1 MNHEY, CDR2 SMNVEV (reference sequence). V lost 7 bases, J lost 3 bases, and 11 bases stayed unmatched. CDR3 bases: TGTGCCAGCATGTACACCGGGACAGGCCTCTACGAGCAGTACTTC. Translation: CASMYTGTGLYEQYF.

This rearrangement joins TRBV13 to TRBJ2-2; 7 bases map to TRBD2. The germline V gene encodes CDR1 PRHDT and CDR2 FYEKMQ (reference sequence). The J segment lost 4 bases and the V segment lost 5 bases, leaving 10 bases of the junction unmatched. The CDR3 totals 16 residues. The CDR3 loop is CASSQAGSHPTGELFF. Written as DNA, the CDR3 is TGTGCCAGCAGCCAAGCGGGAAGTCACCCCACCGGGGAGCTGTTTTTT.